A selection of T cell receptor beta chains follows, all from one sample in a study of T cell clones after liver transplantation. The protocol was immunoSEQ multiplex PCR, while the TCRdb copy is restricted to in-frame clones and leaves out a portion. This sample has some 120,000 clones, with 75% to 95% found just once. Sequenced material: CD4+ T cells from blood, taken 12 months after liver transplant. These TCRs come from a human patient who received a liver transplant. Some T cells here may be from the graft donor. Both conserved end residues are part of each CDR3. Each record gives: CDR3 DNA, CDR3 protein, D gene, J gene, clone size, V gene. D genes are given only for firm matches. Clone sizes are given selectively: once, few, many, or a class where the clone is expanded.

DNA: TGTGCCAGCAGCCGGTCGAACCAAGAGACCCAGTACTTC
CDR3: CASSRSNQETQYF
D: NA
J: TRBJ2-5
size: NA
V: TRBV11-3

DNA: TGTGCCAGTAGTATCTCCGGCGCTAGCTCTGGAAACACCATATATTTT
CDR3: CASSISGASSGNTIYF
D: NA
J: TRBJ1-3
size: NA
V: TRBV19

DNA: TGTGCTAGTGGTTTGGATCGACTAGTTGAGACCCAGTACTTC
CDR3: CASGLDRLVETQYF
D: NA
J: TRBJ2-5
size: NA
V: TRBV12-5

DNA: TGTGCCAGCAGTGCACAGTGGAACACCGGGGAGCTGTTTTTT
CDR3: CASSAQWNTGELFF
D: NA
J: TRBJ2-2
size: NA
V: TRBV6-4

DNA: TGTGCCAGCAGCTTAGTTCTAGGCGATGCGGGTGAGCAGTTCTTC
CDR3: CASSLVLGDAGEQFF
D: NA
J: TRBJ2-1
size: NA
V: TRBV7-2

DNA: TGTGCCAGCAGCGCGGGACTTCAGAACACTGAAGCTTTCTTT
CDR3: CASSAGLQNTEAFF
D: NA
J: TRBJ1-1
size: NA
V: TRBV11-3

DNA: TGTGCCAGCAGCACGTCCGGGACTAGCGGATCAAGTGAGCAGTTCTTC
CDR3: CASSTSGTSGSSEQFF
D: TRBD2
J: TRBJ2-1
size: once
V: TRBV2

DNA: TGCGCCAGCAGCTTAGGGACCGCTGTTAACTATGGCTACACCTTC
CDR3: CASSLGTAVNYGYTF
D: NA
J: TRBJ1-2
size: few
V: TRBV5-1

DNA: TGCGCCAGCAGTTTAACCAACCCCAGGGGCACTGAAGCTTTCTTT
CDR3: CASSLTNPRGTEAFF
D: NA
J: TRBJ1-1
size: NA
V: TRBV10-2

DNA: TGTGCCAGCAGCGCCCGCCTTTGGACTAGCGGCACAGATACGCAGTATTTT
CDR3: CASSARLWTSGTDTQYF
D: TRBD2
J: TRBJ2-3
size: NA
V: TRBV9

DNA: TGTGCCAGCAGCTTAGCAACGGTCCCGGGACCTTGGGACAATGAGCAGTTCTTC
CDR3: CASSLATVPGPWDNEQFF
D: NA
J: TRBJ2-1
size: NA
V: TRBV11-2

DNA: TGTGCCAGCAGTGCAACCGGGACAGCTAGATATGGCTACACCTTC
CDR3: CASSATGTARYGYTF
D: TRBD1
J: TRBJ1-2
size: NA
V: TRBV25-1

DNA: TGTGCCAGCTCACCCCTAGGGCAGCCCTCGATCACTGAAGCTTTCTTT
CDR3: CASSPLGQPSITEAFF
D: NA
J: TRBJ1-1
size: NA
V: TRBV18

DNA: TGTGCCAGCAGTTTATTTAAGCGGGGCCGCTCCTACAATGAGCAGTTCTTC
CDR3: CASSLFKRGRSYNEQFF
D: TRBD2
J: TRBJ2-1
size: NA
V: TRBV28

DNA: TGTGCCTGGAGTAATAGGGACAGGGGCAATCAGCCCCAGCATTTT
CDR3: CAWSNRDRGNQPQHF
D: TRBD1
J: TRBJ1-5
size: NA
V: TRBV30

DNA: TGTGCCAGCAGCCCCGGGGGGGCCCTTTACGAGCAGTACTTC
CDR3: CASSPGGALYEQYF
D: TRBD2
J: TRBJ2-7
size: NA
V: TRBV28